A selection of T cell receptor beta chains follows, all from one sample in a study of cytomegalovirus exposure and HLA in healthy donors. Only in-frame clones appear in the TCRdb table, and some are missing; sequencing was by immunoSEQ multiplex PCR. This repertoire shows tens of thousands of clones, about 76% found once; its top ten account for about 3.3%. The source material was PBMCs. The receptors here all came from a young man in good health and CMV-seronegative. The CDR3 runs from the conserved cysteine through the conserved F or W. Fields, in order: CDR3 length, V gene, clone size, D gene, J gene, CDR3 DNA, CDR3 protein. D genes are given only for firm matches. Clone size is shown for a subset of rows, as once, few, many or a class of expanded clone.

len: 15; v_gene: TRBV19; abundance: NA; d_gene: NA; j_gene: TRBJ2-1; CDR3nt: TGTGCCAGTAGTATCAGGGGAAGCGCATACAATGAGCAGTTCTTC; CDR3aa: CASSIRGSAYNEQFF
len: 15; v_gene: TRBV14; abundance: NA; d_gene: TRBD1; j_gene: TRBJ2-3; CDR3nt: TGTGCCAGCAGCCACCGGACAGGTTCCACAGATACGCAGTATTTT; CDR3aa: CASSHRTGSTDTQYF
len: 14; v_gene: TRBV2; abundance: NA; d_gene: NA; j_gene: TRBJ2-1; CDR3nt: TGTGCCAGCAGTGGAGGCCAGGGCTACAATGAGCAGTTCTTC; CDR3aa: CASSGGQGYNEQFF
len: 16; v_gene: TRBV28; abundance: NA; d_gene: TRBD1; j_gene: TRBJ2-3; CDR3nt: TGTGCCAGCAGCCGAACCGGGACAGGGGACACAGATACGCAGTATTTT; CDR3aa: CASSRTGTGDTDTQYF
len: 13; v_gene: TRBV7-9; abundance: NA; d_gene: NA; j_gene: TRBJ1-6; CDR3nt: TGTGCCAGCAGCTTAGTCGGGGATTCACCCCTCCACTTT; CDR3aa: CASSLVGDSPLHF
len: 15; v_gene: TRBV5-1; abundance: NA; d_gene: TRBD2; j_gene: TRBJ2-5; CDR3nt: TGCGCCAGCACCACGGGACTAGCGCCCGTAGAGACCCAGTACTTC; CDR3aa: CASTTGLAPVETQYF
len: 15; v_gene: TRBV6-1; abundance: once; d_gene: TRBD1; j_gene: TRBJ1-5; CDR3nt: TGTGCCAGCAGTGGCGGGACAGATAGCAATCAGCCCCAGCATTTT; CDR3aa: CASSGGTDSNQPQHF
len: 19; v_gene: TRBV18; abundance: once; d_gene: NA; j_gene: TRBJ1-1; CDR3nt: TGTGCCAGCTCTGTGGGTTCGAGAGTTAAGTTCGGGACTAGCGCTGAAGCTTTCTTT; CDR3aa: CASSVGSRVKFGTSAEAFF
len: 18; v_gene: TRBV4-1; abundance: few; d_gene: TRBD1; j_gene: TRBJ2-7; CDR3nt: TGCGCCAGCAGCCAAGATCGAGACCCCGGGACAGGGGGCTACGAGCAGTACTTC; CDR3aa: CASSQDRDPGTGGYEQYF
len: 16; v_gene: TRBV4-2; abundance: NA; d_gene: TRBD1; j_gene: TRBJ1-3; CDR3nt: TGTGCCAGCAGCCAAGCTACAGGGGGTCCTGGAAACACCATATATTTT; CDR3aa: CASSQATGGPGNTIYF
len: 13; v_gene: TRBV29-1; abundance: NA; d_gene: TRBD1; j_gene: TRBJ1-2; CDR3nt: TGCAGCGCAGTGACAGGGTCTAACTATGGCTACACCTTC; CDR3aa: CSAVTGSNYGYTF